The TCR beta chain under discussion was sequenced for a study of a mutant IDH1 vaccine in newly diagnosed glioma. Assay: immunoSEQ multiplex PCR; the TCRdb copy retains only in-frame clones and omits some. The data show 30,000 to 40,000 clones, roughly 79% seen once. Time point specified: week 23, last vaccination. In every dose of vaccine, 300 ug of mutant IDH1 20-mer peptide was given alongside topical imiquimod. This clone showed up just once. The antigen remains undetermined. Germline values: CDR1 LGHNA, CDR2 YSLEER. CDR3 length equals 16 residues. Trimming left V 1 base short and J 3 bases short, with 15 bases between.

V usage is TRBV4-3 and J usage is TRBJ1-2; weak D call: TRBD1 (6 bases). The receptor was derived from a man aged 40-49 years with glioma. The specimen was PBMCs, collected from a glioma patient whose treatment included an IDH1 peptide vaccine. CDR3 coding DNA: TGCGCCAGCAGCCAAGCTTTTCAGGGGATGCACTATGGCTACACCTTC. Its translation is CASSQAFQGMHYGYTF.